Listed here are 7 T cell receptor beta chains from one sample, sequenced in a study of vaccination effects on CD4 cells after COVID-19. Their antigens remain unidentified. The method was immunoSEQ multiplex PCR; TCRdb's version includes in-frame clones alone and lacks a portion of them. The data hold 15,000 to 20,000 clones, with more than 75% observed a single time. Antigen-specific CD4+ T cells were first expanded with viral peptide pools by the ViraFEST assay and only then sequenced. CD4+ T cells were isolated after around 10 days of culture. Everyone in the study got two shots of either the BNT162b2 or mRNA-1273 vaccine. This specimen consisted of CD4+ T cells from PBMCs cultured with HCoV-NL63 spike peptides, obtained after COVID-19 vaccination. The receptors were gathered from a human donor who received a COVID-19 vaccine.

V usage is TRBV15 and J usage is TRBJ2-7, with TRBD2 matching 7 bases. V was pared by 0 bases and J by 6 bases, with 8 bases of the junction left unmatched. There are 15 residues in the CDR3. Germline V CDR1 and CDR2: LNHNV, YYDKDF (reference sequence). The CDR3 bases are TGTGCCACCAGCAGAGATATCGCACTAGCGAGCGAGCAGTACTTC. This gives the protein CATSRDIALASEQYF.

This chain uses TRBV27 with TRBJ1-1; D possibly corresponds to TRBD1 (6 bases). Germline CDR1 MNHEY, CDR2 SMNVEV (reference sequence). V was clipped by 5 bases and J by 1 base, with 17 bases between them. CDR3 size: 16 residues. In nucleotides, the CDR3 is TGTGCCAGCAGTATCCACAGGGCAACAGGGAACACTGAAGCTTTCTTT. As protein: CASSIHRATGNTEAFF.

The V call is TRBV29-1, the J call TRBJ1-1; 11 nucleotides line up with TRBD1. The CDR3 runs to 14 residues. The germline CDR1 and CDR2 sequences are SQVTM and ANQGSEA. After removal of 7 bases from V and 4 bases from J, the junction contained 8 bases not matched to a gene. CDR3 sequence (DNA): TGCAGCGGTGCCACCGGGACAGGGGGCACTGAAGCTTTCTTT. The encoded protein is CSGATGTGGTEAFF. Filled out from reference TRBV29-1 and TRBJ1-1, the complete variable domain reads SAVISQKPSRDICQRGTSLTIQCQVDSQVTMMFWYRQQPGQSLTLIATANQGSEATYESGFVIDKFPISRPNLTFSTLTVSNMSPEDSSIYLCSGATGTGGTEAFFGQGTRLTVV.

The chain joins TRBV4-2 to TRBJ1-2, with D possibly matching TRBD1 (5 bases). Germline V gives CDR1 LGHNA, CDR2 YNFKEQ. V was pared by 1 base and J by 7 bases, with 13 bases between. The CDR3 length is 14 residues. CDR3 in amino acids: CASSQAGGAPGYTF. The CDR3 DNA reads TGTGCCAGCAGCCAAGCCGGAGGGGCCCCTGGCTACACCTTC.

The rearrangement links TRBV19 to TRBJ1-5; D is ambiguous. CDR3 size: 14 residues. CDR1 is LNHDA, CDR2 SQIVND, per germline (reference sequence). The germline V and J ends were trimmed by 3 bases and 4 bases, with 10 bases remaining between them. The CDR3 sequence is CASSIPGKNQPQHF. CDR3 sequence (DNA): TGTGCCAGTAGTATCCCTGGGAAAAATCAGCCCCAGCATTTT. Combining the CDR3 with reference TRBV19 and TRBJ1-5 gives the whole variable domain DGGITQSPKYLFRKEGQNVTLSCEQNLNHDAMYWYRQDPGQGLRLIYYSQIVNDFQKGDIAEGYSVSREKKESFPLTVTSAQKNPTAFYLCASSIPGKNQPQHFGDGTRLSIL.

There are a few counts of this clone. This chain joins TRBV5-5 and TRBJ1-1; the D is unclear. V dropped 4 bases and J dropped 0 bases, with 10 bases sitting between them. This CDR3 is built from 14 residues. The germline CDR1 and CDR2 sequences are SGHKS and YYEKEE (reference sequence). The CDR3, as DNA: TGTGCCAGCAGCCGGTGGCAGCTGAACACTGAAGCTTTCTTT. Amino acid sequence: CASSRWQLNTEAFF. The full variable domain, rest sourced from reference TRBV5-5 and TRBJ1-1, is DAGVTQSPTHLIKTRGQQVTLRCSPISGHKSVSWYQQVLGQGPQFIFQYYEKEERGRGNFPDRFSARQFPNYSSELNVNALLLGDSALYLCASSRWQLNTEAFFGQGTRLTVV.

In DNA form, the CDR3 reads TGCGCCAGCAGCTTGGTGTCAGGGGGAGACTATGGCTACACCTTC. It yields the protein CASSLVSGGDYGYTF. The chain recombines TRBV5-1 with TRBJ1-2; 7 bases align to TRBD1. CDR3 length: 15 amino acids. Trimming took 0 bases from V and 3 from J; bases not matched to a gene: 5. CDR1 and CDR2 from the germline V gene are SGHRS and YFSETQ.